Presented here are 17 T cell receptor delta chains from one specimen sequenced in a study of delta chains in infants with herpesvirus infections. Gamma-chain- and delta-chain-specific primers converted PBMC RNA into TCR cDNA. TCRdb reran clone calling via CATT on the RT-PCR reads. The sample includes about 700 delta-chain clones, around three fifths of them seen just once. The source was peripheral blood, collected at time point 4 of longitudinal follow-up. Every receptor here comes from a human donor who was a Ugandan infant, either HIV-exposed or HIV-unexposed (not recorded which).

Notes on this clone: Given a far larger clone just one base away, this is likely a sequencing read error. The chain couples TRAV38-2/DV8 to TRDJ1; 10 nucleotides align to TRDD3. This CDR3 has 23 residues. The germline gives CDR1 TSESDYY, CDR2 QEAYKQQN. The V gene end was trimmed by 9 bases and the J gene end by 4 bases; junction bases not matched to a gene: 36. The CDR3 nucleotides read TGTGCTTCCGCTCGCCCGTTTCCTACTCCCTTCGTAGGGGGATACGCGAGAAACGATAAACTCATCTTT. Encoded protein: CASARPFPTPFVGGYARNDKLIF.

This clone rates as hyperexpanded. The same CDR3 also results from other DNA sequences found in this sample. This chain links TRAV38-2/DV8 with TRDJ1; the match to TRDD3 covers 9 bases. Germline lookup yields CDR1 TSESDYY and CDR2 QEAYKQQN. The ends lost 3 bases at V and 0 bases at J; junction bases unmatched: 9. This CDR3 is 17 amino acids long. For the CDR3, the DNA is TGTGCTTATAGGAAATTAAACTGGGGGACTTACACCGATAAACTCATCTTT. It encodes CAYRKLNWGTYTDKLIF.

With respect to this clone: A far larger clone is one base from this, pointing to a likely read error. The V gene is TRDV1, the J gene TRDJ1; D may match TRDD2 or TRDD3 (6 bases each). V lost 7 bases and J lost 0, with 27 bases in between. The CDR3 loop spans 19 amino acids. Germline V gene lookup returns CDR1 TSWWSYY and CDR2 QGS. The CDR3 is CALETAFPVLGFHTDKLIF. CDR3 sequence (DNA): TGTGCTCTTGAAACGGCCTTCCCTGTACTGGGATTCCACACCGATAAACTCATCTTT.

Note on this clone: A read error is the likely source, as a far larger clone sits one nucleotide away. The CDR3 region has the DNA TGTGCTCTTGGGTTCGCTCCGTACTGGGGGGTGGACACCGATAAACTCATCTTT. Translated: CALGFAPYWGVDTDKLIF. The rearrangement joins TRDV1 to TRDJ1; TRDD3 aligns across 8 bases. Germline CDR1 reads TSWWSYY; CDR2 reads QGS. V trimming: 5 bases; J trimming: 0 bases; junction bases outside the gene matches: 14. The CDR3 covers 18 residues.

As to this clone: This DNA's translation differs at residue 5 from TCRdb's protein, which comes from a much larger clone; a read error is likely, and the protein shown is translated from the DNA. This sequence joins TRAV38-2/DV8 and TRDJ1, with 9 bases aligning to TRDD3. Germline V lookup: CDR1 TSESDYY, CDR2 QEAYKQQN. The CDR3 contains 17 residues. V was clipped by 2 bases and J by 0 bases; unmatched bases: 8. CDR3 in DNA: TGTGCTTATAGGAGATTAAACTGGGGGACTTACACCGATAAACTCATCTTT. It codes for CAYRRLNWGTYTDKLIF.

This clone was seen a handful of times. This is likely an artifact of a read error, given a far larger clone one base away. The CDR3 DNA reads as TGTGCCTGTGACACGCCCGTTCTGCGGGGGACGCTATCCTGGGACGCCCGACAGATGTTTTTC. It encodes CACDTPVLRGTLSWDARQMFF. The V and J genes are TRDV2 and TRDJ3; a possible D gene is TRDD3 (6 bases). From germline, CDR1 is GEAIGNYY and CDR2 EKD. The CDR3 extends over 21 amino acids.

Points on this clone: Given a much more abundant clone one base away, this may be a read error. This chain connects TRDV1 to TRDJ1, with unresolved D. The CDR3 consists of 16 residues. V was clipped by 0 bases and J by 0 bases, with 11 bases between them. Looked up from germline, CDR1 is TSWWSYY and CDR2 is QGS. CDR3 region: CALGELPPPHTDKLIF. As DNA, the CDR3 is TGTGCTCTTGGGGAACTGCCCCCTCCACACACCGATAAACTCATCTTT.

This clone is termed large. The chain is built from TRDV2 and TRDJ3, with 10 nucleotides matching TRDD3. V lost 0 bases and J lost 3; bases outside the gene matches: 7. The CDR3 has 19 amino acids. CDR1 GEAIGNYY and CDR2 EKD come from the germline V gene. The CDR3 region has the DNA TGTGCCTGTGACACCGGAGTACTGGGGGATTTCTGGGACACCCGACAGATGTTTTTC. Translation: CACDTGVLGDFWDTRQMFF.

Worth noting for this clone: A far larger clone is only one base removed, so a read error is likely. This chain joins TRDV1 and TRDJ1; TRDD2 or TRDD3 may be the D gene (8 bases each). This CDR3 contains 23 residues. Germline values: CDR1 TSWWSYY, CDR2 QGS. V lost 5 bases and J lost 0, with 37 bases in between. CDR3 in DNA: TGTGCTCTTGGGCATCGCCTTCCTAGTCCCCCACTTTCCAGGGGATACTACACCGATAAACTCATCTTT. Translation: CALGHRLPSPPLSRGYYTDKLIF.

About this clone: A far larger clone is just one base off, so this is likely a read error. At the DNA level, this CDR3 is encoded by other sequences in the same sample as well. This chain uses TRDV2 with TRDJ2, with 9 bases identical to TRDD3. CDR1 is GEAIGNYY, CDR2 EKD, per germline. The junction had 19 bases not matched to a gene; V was cut back by 3 bases and J by 0 bases. The CDR3 consists of 21 residues. The CDR3 region has the DNA TGTGCCTGTGACGCCTCTTTCCCTACTGGGGGAAGTTTGGCTTTGACAGCACAACTCTTCTTT. As protein: CACDASFPTGGSLALTAQLFF.

By share of the sample, this clone is hyperexpanded. This sample also contains other DNA sequences that code for the same CDR3. The gene calls are TRAV38-2/DV8 and TRDJ1, with 10 positions matching TRDD3. The germline V gene has CDR1 TSESDYY and CDR2 QEAYKQQN. V was clipped by 9 bases and J by 4 bases; unmatched bases: 36. The CDR3 runs to 23 residues. The CDR3, as DNA: TGTGCTTCCGCTCGCCCGTTTCCTACTCCCTTCTTAGGGGGATACGCGAGAAACGATAAACTCATCTTT. This codes for CASARPFPTPFLGGYARNDKLIF.

This clone is categorized as medium-sized. This chain links TRDV1 with TRDJ1, with 9 nucleotides matching TRDD3. The trim removed 3 bases at V and 3 bases at J, leaving 23 bases unmatched. The germline CDR1 and CDR2 sequences are TSWWSYY and QGS. The CDR3 loop spans 21 amino acids. Here the CDR3 reads CALGDPGNFPTGDTDADKLIF. The CDR3 coding sequence is TGTGCTCTTGGGGACCCGGGAAATTTTCCTACAGGGGATACGGACGCCGATAAACTCATCTTT.

Worth noting for this clone: A much more abundant neighbour one base away suggests this may be a read error. J is TRDJ1 and V is TRDV1, with TRDD3 matching over 9 bases. The J segment lost 10 bases and the V segment lost 0 bases, leaving 18 bases of the junction unmatched. The germline V gene has CDR1 TSWWSYY and CDR2 QGS. The CDR3 runs 18 residues. This CDR3 is CALGELRLLGDTLGGLIF. The CDR3 nucleotides read TGTGCTCTTGGGGAACTTCGCCTACTCGGGGATACGCTAGGTGGACTCATCTTT.

By sample fraction, this clone is large. The V and J genes are TRDV1 and TRDJ1; D might be TRDD3 (6 bases). V lost 2 bases to trimming and J lost 0 bases, with 22 bases between them. The CDR3 runs to 19 residues. Germline V gene lookup returns CDR1 TSWWSYY and CDR2 QGS. The CDR3, as DNA: TGTGCTCTTGGGGAATTTAGCCCCGTTTACTGGGTAGACACCGATAAACTCATCTTT. This codes for CALGEFSPVYWVDTDKLIF.

This clone has a handful of counts. V usage is TRDV3 and J usage is TRDJ1, with 7 bases fitting TRDD3. CDR3 length equals 17 residues. Germline V lookup: CDR1 TVYSNPD, CDR2 GDNSRS (reference sequence). Unmatched junction bases numbered 27, after V lost 5 bases and J lost 9 bases. The CDR3 protein is CAPWRSVGIRGAAQLIF. CDR3 nucleotides: TGTGCCCCCTGGCGATCTGTGGGGATAAGGGGGGCAGCACAACTCATCTTT.

Points on this clone: A far larger clone lies a single base away; this is likely a read error. The chain combines TRDV3 with TRDJ1, with 10 bases that match TRDD3. This CDR3 is 18 amino acids long. The germline V gene has CDR1 TVYSNPD and CDR2 GDNSRS (reference sequence). Losses at the gene ends were 3 bases for V and 11 bases for J; bases not matched to a gene: 27. CDR3 nucleotides: TGTGCCTTCACGATCACCACTTTCACCTACTGGGGGATCGGTCGGCTCATCTTT. Residues: CAFTITTFTYWGIGRLIF.

As concerns this clone: A far larger clone is off by one base, so a read error is likely. This chain uses TRDV1 with TRDJ1; 10 bases are a match to TRDD3. Germline loops: CDR1 TSWWSYY, CDR2 QGS. V was clipped by 5 bases and J by 0 bases; unmatched bases: 12. CDR3 length: 18 residues. The CDR3 nucleotides read TGTGCTCTTGGGTTCACTCCGTACTGGGGGATGGACACCGATAAACTCATCTTT. As protein: CALGFTPYWGMDTDKLIF.